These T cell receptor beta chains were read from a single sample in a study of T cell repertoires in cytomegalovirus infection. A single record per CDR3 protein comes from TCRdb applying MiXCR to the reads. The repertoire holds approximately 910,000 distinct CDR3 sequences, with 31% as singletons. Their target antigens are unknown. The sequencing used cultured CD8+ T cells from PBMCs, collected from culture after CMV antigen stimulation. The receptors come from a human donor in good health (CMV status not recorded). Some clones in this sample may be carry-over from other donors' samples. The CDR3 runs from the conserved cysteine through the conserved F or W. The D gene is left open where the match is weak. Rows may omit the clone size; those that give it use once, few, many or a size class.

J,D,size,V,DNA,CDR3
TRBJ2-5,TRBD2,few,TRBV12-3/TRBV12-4,TGTGCCAGCAGTTTAGAAGGCGGGTTAGCGGGGGAAGAGACCCAGTACTTC,CASSLEGGLAGEETQYF
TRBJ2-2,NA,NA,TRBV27,TGTGCCAGCTCCTGGGGCAGGGAGCTGTTTTTT,CASSWGRELFF
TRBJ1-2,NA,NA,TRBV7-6,TGTGCCAGCAGCTTAATGGCAGAGTCTAACTATGGCTACACCTTC,CASSLMAESNYGYTF
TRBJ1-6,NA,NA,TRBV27,TGTGCCAGCAGTTTTGGGACGGGGAATTCACCCCTCCACTTT,CASSFGTGNSPLHF
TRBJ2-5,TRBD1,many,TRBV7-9,TGTGCCAGCAGTTGGGACAGTCGGGAGACCCAGTACTTC,CASSWDSRETQYF
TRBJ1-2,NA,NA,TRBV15,TGTGCCACCAGCAGAGATGTCGGGTATGGCTACACCTTC,CATSRDVGYGYTF
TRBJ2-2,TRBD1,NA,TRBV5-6,TGTGCCAGCAGCTCCCGGGACAGTAGAGCCGGGGAGCTGTTTTTT,CASSSRDSRAGELFF
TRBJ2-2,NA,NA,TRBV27,TGTGCCAGCAGTTTATCCGAGACAGGGAACACCGGGGAGCTGTTTTTT,CASSLSETGNTGELFF
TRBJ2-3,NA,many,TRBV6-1,TGTGCCAGCAGTGGAGAGTGGATACTAGGAAGCACAGATACGCAGTATTTT,CASSGEWILGSTDTQYF
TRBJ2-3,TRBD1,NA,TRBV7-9,TGTGCCAGCAGCCGGATGGACAGGGCCACAGATACGCAGTATTTT,CASSRMDRATDTQYF
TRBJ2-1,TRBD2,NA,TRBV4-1,TGCGCCAGCAGCCAAGATGCAGGAAGCGGGGGCGCCAGCTCCTGCAATGAGCAGTTCTTC,CASSQDAGSGGASSCNEQFF
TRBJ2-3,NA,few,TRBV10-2,TGCGCCAGCAGTGAGGGTACAGGCCGACTAAATACGCAGTATTTT,CASSEGTGRLNTQYF
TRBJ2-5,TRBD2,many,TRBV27,TGTGCCAGCAGCTTAAGCGGGGGGGCCCAAGAGACCCAGTACTTC,CASSLSGGAQETQYF
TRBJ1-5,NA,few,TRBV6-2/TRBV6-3,TGTGCCAGCAGTTACTCGATAGGTCAGCCCCAGCATTTT,CASSYSIGQPQHF
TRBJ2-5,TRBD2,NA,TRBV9,TGTGCCAGCAGCTCAGGACTAGCGCTAAAAGAGACCCAGTACTTC,CASSSGLALKETQYF
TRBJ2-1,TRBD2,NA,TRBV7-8,TGTGCCAGCAGTTTAGCCGGGACTAGCGTTGTTGAGCAGTTCTTC,CASSLAGTSVVEQFF
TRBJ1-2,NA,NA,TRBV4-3,TGCGCCAGCAGCCAAGAGGACGGAATTAACTATGGCTACACCTTC,CASSQEDGINYGYTF
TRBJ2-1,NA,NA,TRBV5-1,TGCGCCAGCAGCTTGGCGGCTACATCCTACAATGAGCAGTTCTTC,CASSLAATSYNEQFF
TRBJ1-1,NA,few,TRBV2,TGTGCCAGCAGTCCTACTCCTGAAGCTTTCTTT,CASSPTPEAFF
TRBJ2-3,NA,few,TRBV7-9,TGTGCCAGCAGTTCTACTCTCTGGAGCACAGATACGCAGTATTTT,CASSSTLWSTDTQYF
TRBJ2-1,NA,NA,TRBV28,TGTGCCAGCAGTTTACCCTTGCGGGAGCAGTTCTTC,CASSLPLREQFF
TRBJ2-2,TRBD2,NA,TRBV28,TGTGCCAGCAGTTTGCGGACTAGCGCCGGGGAGCTGTTTTTT,CASSLRTSAGELFF
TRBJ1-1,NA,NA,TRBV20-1,TGCAGTGCCAGCCCGGGGAGCCCAGAAGCTTTCTTT,CSASPGSPEAFF
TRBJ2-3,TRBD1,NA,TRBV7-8,TGTGCCAGCAGCTTAGAGGGCAGGGGGCGCACAGATACGCAGTATTTT,CASSLEGRGRTDTQYF
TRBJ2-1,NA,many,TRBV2,TGTGCCATCACAGGGAGGAGCTCCTACAATGAGCAGTTCTTC,CAITGRSSYNEQFF
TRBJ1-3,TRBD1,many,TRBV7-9,TGTGCCGTGCAGGGGGTAATTTCTGGAAACACCATATATTTT,CAVQGVISGNTIYF
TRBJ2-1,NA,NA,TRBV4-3,TGCGCCAGCAGCCAATCTCTTGCTGCGTATGAGCAGTTCTTC,CASSQSLAAYEQFF
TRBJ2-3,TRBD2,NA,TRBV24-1,TGTGCCACCAGTGACCTCGGACTAGCGGGAGATTTGGATACGCAGTATTTT,CATSDLGLAGDLDTQYF
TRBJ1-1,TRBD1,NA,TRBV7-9,TGTGCCAGCAGCTTCCGAACCGCCGGGACAGGGAATGAAGCTTTCTTT,CASSFRTAGTGNEAFF
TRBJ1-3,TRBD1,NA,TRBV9,TGTGCCAGCAGCCTTTCGACAGGGCACACCATATATTTT,CASSLSTGHTIYF
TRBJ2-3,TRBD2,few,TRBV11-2,TGTGCCAGCAGCCTAGCTAGTCTGGGACTAAAAACAGATACGCAGTATTTT,CASSLASLGLKTDTQYF
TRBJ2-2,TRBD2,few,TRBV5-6,TGTGCCAGCAGCTCGAGACTAGCGGGGGATATCGGGGAGCTGTTTTTT,CASSSRLAGDIGELFF
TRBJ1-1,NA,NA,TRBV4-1,TGCGCCAGCAGCCGACCAGGTGTGGGCGCGACGGCTTTCTTT,CASSRPGVGATAFF
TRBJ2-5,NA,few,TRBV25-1,TGTGCCAGCAGAGACATCCAAGAGACCCAGTACTTC,CASRDIQETQYF
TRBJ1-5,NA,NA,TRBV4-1,TGCGCCAGCAGCCAAGAATGGGCAACTAGCAATCAGTCCCAGCATTTT,CASSQEWATSNQSQHF
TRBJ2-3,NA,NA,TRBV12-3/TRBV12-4,TGTGCCAGCAGTTCCGTTCTCGGGGGCCCAGATACGCAGTATTTT,CASSSVLGGPDTQYF
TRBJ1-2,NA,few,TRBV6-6,TGTGCCAGCAGTTACTCGAGCGGGGAAAGAAAGCGCTACACCTTC,CASSYSSGERKRYTF
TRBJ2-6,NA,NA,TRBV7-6,TGTGCCAGCAGCCCTGCGGCGGGGGCCAACGTCCTGACTTTC,CASSPAAGANVLTF
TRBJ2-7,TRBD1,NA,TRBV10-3,TGTGCCAACCGGGACAGCAGCTCCTACGAGCAGTACTTC,CANRDSSSYEQYF
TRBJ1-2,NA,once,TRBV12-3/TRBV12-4,TGTGCCAGCAGTTTCCCCGGACAGTTCGATGGCTACACCTTC,CASSFPGQFDGYTF
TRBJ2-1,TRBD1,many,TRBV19,TGTGCCAGTAGTACCGGACAGGGGAAGCGGAATGAGCAGTTCTTC,CASSTGQGKRNEQFF
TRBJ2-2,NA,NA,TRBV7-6,TGTGCCAGCAGCCCCTCTGCGGCGGGGGCCATGAACACCGGGGAGCTGGTTTTT,CASSPSAAGAMNTGELVF
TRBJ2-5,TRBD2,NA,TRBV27,TGTGCCAGCAGTCTAACTAGCGGGGAGTTTCAAGAGACCCAGTACTTC,CASSLTSGEFQETQYF
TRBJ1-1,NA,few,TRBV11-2,TGTGCCACAAGGACTGGGAATCCGAACACTGAAGCTTTCTTT,CATRTGNPNTEAFF
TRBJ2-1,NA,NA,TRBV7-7,TGTGCTAGCAGCTTAGTTCCTAGCCAGTTCAATGAGCAGTTCTTC,CASSLVPSQFNEQFF
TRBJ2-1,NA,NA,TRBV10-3,TGTGCCATCAGTGAGGGGCCCGAGCAGTTCTTC,CAISEGPEQFF
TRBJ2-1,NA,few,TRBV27,TGTGCCAGCAGTTTTGCGGGGCCCTACAATGAGCAGTTCTTC,CASSFAGPYNEQFF
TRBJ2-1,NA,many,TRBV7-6,TGTGCCAGCAGCTTAGAGGCAGGTGGGGTTCACAATGAGCAGTTCTTC,CASSLEAGGVHNEQFF
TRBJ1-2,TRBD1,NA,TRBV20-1,TGCAGTGCTCAGGGGGGGGCGCTTAACTATGGCTACACCTTC,CSAQGGALNYGYTF
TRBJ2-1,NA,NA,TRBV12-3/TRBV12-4,TGTGCCAGCAGTACCCGCGGAATTCTGTTCTTC,CASSTRGILFF
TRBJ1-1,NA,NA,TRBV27,TGTGCCAGCACCATCTTGCCTGGGGTCACTGAAGCTTTCTTT,CASTILPGVTEAFF
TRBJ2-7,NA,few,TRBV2,TGTGCCAGCAATTTAGGCCTCTACGAGCAGTACTTC,CASNLGLYEQYF
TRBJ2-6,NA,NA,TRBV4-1,TGCGCCAGCAGCCAATTTCGGGCAGGGAGGTCTGGGGCCAACGTCCTGACTTTC,CASSQFRAGRSGANVLTF
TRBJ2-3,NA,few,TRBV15,TGTGCCACCAGCTCCACCCTCTCCACAGATACGCAGTATTTT,CATSSTLSTDTQYF